These 3 T cell receptor beta chains were all obtained from the same sample, sequenced in a study of blood T cell repertoires in COVID-19. The data were produced by immunoSEQ multiplex PCR, yet TCRdb's version contains in-frame clones alone and is incomplete. The profile covers under 200,000 clones, with around four fifths appearing a single time and under 0.95% taken by the ten largest. The specimen sequenced was peripheral blood. All receptors derive from a man aged 55 to 70 with COVID-19, enrolled during active disease.

The chain employs TRBV3-1 (or the pseudogene TRBV3-2) and TRBJ1-3, with D perhaps TRBD1 (6 bases). Trimming removed 4 bases at V and 2 bases at J, with 9 bases between. Per germline, CDR1 LGHDT and CDR2 YNNKEL (reference sequence). The CDR3 runs 14 residues. CDR3: CASSLTGTGNTIYF. The CDR3 region has the DNA TGTGCCAGCAGCCTTACAGGGACTGGAAACACCATATATTTT.

The V gene is TRBV3-1 (or the pseudogene TRBV3-2), the J gene TRBJ2-7; D is ambiguous. V shed 0 bases and J shed 4 bases, with 13 bases lying between them. This CDR3 contains 15 residues. Germline-derived CDR1 and CDR2 are LGHDT and YNNKEL (reference sequence). This chain's CDR3 is CASSQDFTPGYEQYF. The CDR3 DNA sequence: TGTGCCAGCAGCCAAGACTTTACCCCAGGTTACGAGCAGTACTTC.

The chain uses TRBV2 and TRBJ2-5; 11 positions match TRBD1. The germline CDR1 and CDR2 sequences are SNHLY and FYNNEI. This CDR3 is built from 12 residues. After removal of 11 bases from V and 3 bases from J, the junction contained 2 bases not matched to a gene. CDR3 sequence (DNA): TGTGCCGGGGGACAGGGGGAAGAGACCCAGTACTTC. Residues: CAGGQGEETQYF.